This TCR beta chain was retrieved from a study of memory CD4+ T cells and cytomegalovirus serostatus. Study results and caveats: CD4+ memory repertoires contained about two fifths of the 164 reported CMV TCRbeta sequences.

There are 14 residues in the CDR3. The trim removed 6 bases at V and 10 bases at J, leaving 9 bases unmatched. Germline V lookup: CDR1 WSHSY, CDR2 SAAADI. Remarks on this clone: Its cognate antigen is unknown.

TCRdb keeps only in-frame clones here, not all; method: immunoSEQ multiplex PCR. The profile shows approximately 60,000 clones, about 81% of them singletons. Single viable CD3+CD4+CD8-CD45RO+ cells were sorted as the memory CD4+ T cells. Serostatus was set by detecting CMV pp150, pp28, p38, p52 IgG. The clonotype was recovered from an adult in good health and CMV-seronegative. The sequenced sample was memory CD4+ T cells from blood. The chain joins TRBV10-2 to TRBJ1-4; 9 positions match TRBD1. The CDR3 sequence is CASRAGTGPRKLFF. CDR3 nucleotide sequence: TGCGCCAGCAGGGCCGGGACAGGGCCCAGAAAACTGTTTTTT.